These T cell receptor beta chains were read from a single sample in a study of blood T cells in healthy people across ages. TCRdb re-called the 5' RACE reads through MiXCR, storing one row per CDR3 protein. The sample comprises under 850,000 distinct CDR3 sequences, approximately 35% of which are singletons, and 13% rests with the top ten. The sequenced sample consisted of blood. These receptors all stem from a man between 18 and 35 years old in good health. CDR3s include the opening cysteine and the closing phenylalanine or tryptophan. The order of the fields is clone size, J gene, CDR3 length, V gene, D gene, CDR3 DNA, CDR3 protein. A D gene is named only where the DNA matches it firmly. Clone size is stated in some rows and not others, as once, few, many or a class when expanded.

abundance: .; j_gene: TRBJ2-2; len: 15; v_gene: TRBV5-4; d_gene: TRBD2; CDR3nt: TGTGCCAGCAGCTTGACTAGCGGGTTTACCGGGGAGCTGTTTTTT; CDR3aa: CASSLTSGFTGELFF
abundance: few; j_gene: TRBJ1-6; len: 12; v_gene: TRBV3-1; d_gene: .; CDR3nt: TGTGCCAGCAGCGGTCTCAATTCACCCCTCCACTTT; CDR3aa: CASSGLNSPLHF
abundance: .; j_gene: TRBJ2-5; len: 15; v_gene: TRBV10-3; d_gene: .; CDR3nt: TGTGCCATCAGTGAGGTGGGGGGGGCAGGGAATGAGCAGTACTTC; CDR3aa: CAISEVGGAGNEQYF
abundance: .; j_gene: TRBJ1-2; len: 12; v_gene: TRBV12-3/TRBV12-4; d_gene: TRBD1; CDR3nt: TGTGCCAGCACCGGGACAGCCCATGGCTACACCTTC; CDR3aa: CASTGTAHGYTF
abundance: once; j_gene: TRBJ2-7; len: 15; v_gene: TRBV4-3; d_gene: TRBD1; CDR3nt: TGCGCCAGCAGCCAAGAATCACAGGGGTCCTACGAGCAGTACTTC; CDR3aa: CASSQESQGSYEQYF
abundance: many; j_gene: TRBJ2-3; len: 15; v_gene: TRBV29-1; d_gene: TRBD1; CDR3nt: TGCAGCGTTGGCGTTGGGACAGAAAGCACAGATACGCAGTATTTT; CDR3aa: CSVGVGTESTDTQYF
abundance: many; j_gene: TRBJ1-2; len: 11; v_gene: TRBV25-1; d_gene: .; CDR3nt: TGTGCCAGCAGTAACTCGTTGGGCTACACCTTC; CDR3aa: CASSNSLGYTF
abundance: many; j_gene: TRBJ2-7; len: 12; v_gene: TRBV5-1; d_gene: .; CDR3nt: TGCGCCAGCAGCTTCGAAGGGTCGGAGCAGTACTTC; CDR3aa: CASSFEGSEQYF
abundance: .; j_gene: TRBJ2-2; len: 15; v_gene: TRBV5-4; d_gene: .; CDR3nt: TGTGCCAGCAGCTTGGGGCAGGGTCACACCGGGGAGCTGTTTTTT; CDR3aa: CASSLGQGHTGELFF
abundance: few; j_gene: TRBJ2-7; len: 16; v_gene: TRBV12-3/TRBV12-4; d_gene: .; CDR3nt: TGTGCCAGCAGTTCAACCGGGACGGGGAGCTACAATGAGCAGTACTTC; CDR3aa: CASSSTGTGSYNEQYF
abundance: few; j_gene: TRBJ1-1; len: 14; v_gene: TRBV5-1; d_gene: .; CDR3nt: TGCGCCAGCAGTAGATCAGGGAAGGTAACTGAAGCTTTCTTT; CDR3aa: CASSRSGKVTEAFF
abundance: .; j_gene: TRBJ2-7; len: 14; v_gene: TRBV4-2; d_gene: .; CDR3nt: TGTGCCAGCAAGATGGGGAAGAGCTCCTACGAGCAGTACTTC; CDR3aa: CASKMGKSSYEQYF
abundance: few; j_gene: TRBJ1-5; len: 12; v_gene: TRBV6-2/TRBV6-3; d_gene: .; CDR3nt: TGTGCCAGCAGTATGGGTGGTCAGCCCCAGCATTTT; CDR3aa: CASSMGGQPQHF
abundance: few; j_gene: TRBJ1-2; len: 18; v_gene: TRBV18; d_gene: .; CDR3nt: TGTGCCAGCTCACCATATCCCCCCGGGGAGGGCAAAGGCTATGGCTACACCTTC; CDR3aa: CASSPYPPGEGKGYGYTF
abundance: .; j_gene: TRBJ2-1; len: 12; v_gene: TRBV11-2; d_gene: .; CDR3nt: TGTGCCAGCAGACCTACCTACAATGAGCAGTTCTTC; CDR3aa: CASRPTYNEQFF
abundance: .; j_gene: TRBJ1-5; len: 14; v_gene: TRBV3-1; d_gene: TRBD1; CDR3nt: TGTGCCAGCAGCCCGGGGACAGTTGTTCAGCCCCAGCATTTT; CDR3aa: CASSPGTVVQPQHF
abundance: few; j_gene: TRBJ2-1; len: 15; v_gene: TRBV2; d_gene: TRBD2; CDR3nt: TGTGCCAGCAGTGTTGCGGGGGGGTTAGAGAATGAGCAGTTCTTC; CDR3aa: CASSVAGGLENEQFF
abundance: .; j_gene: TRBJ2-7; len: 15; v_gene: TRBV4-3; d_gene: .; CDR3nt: TGCGCCAGCAGCCAAGAACGGAGGGGCTCCTACGAGCAGTACTTC; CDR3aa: CASSQERRGSYEQYF
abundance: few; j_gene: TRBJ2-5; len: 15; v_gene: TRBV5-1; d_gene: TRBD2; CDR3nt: TGCGCCAGCAGCACAAGCGGGGGGGCCGGATATGAGCAGTACTTC; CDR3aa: CASSTSGGAGYEQYF
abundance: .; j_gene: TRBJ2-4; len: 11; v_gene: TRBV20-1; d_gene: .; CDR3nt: TGCAGTGCTGTAGAGGCAAACATTCAGTACTTC; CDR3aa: CSAVEANIQYF
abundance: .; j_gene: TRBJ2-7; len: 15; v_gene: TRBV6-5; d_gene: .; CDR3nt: TGTGCCAGCAGTAACCCGACTAGTTCCGTCTACGAGCAGTACTTC; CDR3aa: CASSNPTSSVYEQYF
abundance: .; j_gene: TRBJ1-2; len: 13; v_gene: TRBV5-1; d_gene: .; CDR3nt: TGCGCCATCAGCTTGGAGGCGGCCTATGGCTACACCTTC; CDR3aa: CAISLEAAYGYTF
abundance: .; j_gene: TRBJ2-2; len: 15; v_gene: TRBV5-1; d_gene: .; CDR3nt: TGCGCCAGCAGCTCCCAGGGACAGAACACCGGGGAGCTGTTTTTT; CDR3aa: CASSSQGQNTGELFF
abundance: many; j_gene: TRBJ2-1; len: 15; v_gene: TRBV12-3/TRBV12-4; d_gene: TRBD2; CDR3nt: TGTGCCAGCAGAGGAACGGGGGGGTACTACAATGAGCAGTTCTTC; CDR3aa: CASRGTGGYYNEQFF
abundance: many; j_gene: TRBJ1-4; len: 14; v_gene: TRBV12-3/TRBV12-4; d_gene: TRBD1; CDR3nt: TGTGCCAGCAGCCCGACAGGGGGGAATGAAAAACTGTTTTTT; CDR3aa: CASSPTGGNEKLFF
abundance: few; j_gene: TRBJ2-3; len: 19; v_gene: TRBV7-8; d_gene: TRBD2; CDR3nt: TGTGCCAGCAGCCCTAGGGGGACTAGCGGGGGGCGGGGCACAGATACGCAGTATTTT; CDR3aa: CASSPRGTSGGRGTDTQYF
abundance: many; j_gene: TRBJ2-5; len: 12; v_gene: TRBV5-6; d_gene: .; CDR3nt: TGTGCCAGCAGGACCGCCGGAGAGACCCAGTACTTC; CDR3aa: CASRTAGETQYF
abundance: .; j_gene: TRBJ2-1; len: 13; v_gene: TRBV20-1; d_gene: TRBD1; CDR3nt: TGCAGTGCTCCGGGACAGGTCTACAATGAGCAGTTCTTC; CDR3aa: CSAPGQVYNEQFF
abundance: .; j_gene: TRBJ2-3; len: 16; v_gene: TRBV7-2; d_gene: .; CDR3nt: TGTGCCAGCAGCTTAATCTCCGCGGGGCTCACAGATACGCAGTATTTT; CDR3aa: CASSLISAGLTDTQYF
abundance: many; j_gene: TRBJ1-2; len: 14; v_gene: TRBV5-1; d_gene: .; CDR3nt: TGCGCCAGCAGCCAGGGACAACTTAACTATGGCTACACCTTC; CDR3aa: CASSQGQLNYGYTF
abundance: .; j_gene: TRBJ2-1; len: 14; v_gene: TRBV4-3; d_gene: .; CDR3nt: TGCGCCAGCAGCCAAGATATTTCAGGCGAGACCCAGTTCTTC; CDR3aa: CASSQDISGETQFF
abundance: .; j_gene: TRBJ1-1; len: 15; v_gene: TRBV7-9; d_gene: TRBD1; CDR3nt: TGTGCCAGCAGCGCGGGACAGGGGTCCCCGACTAAAGCTTTCTTT; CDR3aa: CASSAGQGSPTKAFF
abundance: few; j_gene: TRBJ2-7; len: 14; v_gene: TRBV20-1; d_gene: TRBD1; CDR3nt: TGCAGTGCTTCTACCGGGACAGGGGCTGAGGAGCAGTACTTC; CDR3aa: CSASTGTGAEEQYF
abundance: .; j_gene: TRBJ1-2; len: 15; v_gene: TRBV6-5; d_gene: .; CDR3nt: TGTGCCAGCAGTACCGGAGGAGGGGAGGGCTATGGCTACACCTTC; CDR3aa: CASSTGGGEGYGYTF
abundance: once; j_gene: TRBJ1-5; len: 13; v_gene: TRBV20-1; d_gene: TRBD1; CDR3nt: TGCAGTGCTGGAGGACAGGGCGATCAGCCCCAGCATTTT; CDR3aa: CSAGGQGDQPQHF
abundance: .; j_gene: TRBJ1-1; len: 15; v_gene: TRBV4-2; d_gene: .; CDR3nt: TGTGCCAGCAGCCAAGCTGAGGGGGAAGACACTGAAGCTTTCTTT; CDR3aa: CASSQAEGEDTEAFF
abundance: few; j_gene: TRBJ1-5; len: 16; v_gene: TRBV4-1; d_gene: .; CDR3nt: TGCGCCAGCAGCCACCGACCTCGGGACCTCAATCAGCCCCAGCATTTT; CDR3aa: CASSHRPRDLNQPQHF
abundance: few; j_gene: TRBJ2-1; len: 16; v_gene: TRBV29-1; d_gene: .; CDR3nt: TGCAGCGGTGGAAAGACGGGGAGTCGCTCCTACAATGAGCAGTTCTTC; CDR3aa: CSGGKTGSRSYNEQFF
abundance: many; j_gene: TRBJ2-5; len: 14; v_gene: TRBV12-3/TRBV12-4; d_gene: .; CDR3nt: TGTGCCAGCAGATTAGACAGGACCCAAGAGACCCAGTACTTC; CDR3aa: CASRLDRTQETQYF
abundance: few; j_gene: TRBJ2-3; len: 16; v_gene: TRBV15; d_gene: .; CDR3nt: TGTGCCACCAGCAGAGCAGGAGGGTTGGACACAGATACGCAGTATTTT; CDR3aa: CATSRAGGLDTDTQYF
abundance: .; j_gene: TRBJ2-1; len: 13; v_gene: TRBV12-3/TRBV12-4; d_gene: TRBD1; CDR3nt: TGTGCCAGCAAGACGACAGGGGTCAATGAGCAGTTCTTC; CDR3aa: CASKTTGVNEQFF
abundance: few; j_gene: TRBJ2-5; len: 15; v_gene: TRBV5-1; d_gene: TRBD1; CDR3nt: TGCGCCAGCAGCTTCGCACCGACAGGGTTAGAGACCCAGTACTTC; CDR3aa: CASSFAPTGLETQYF
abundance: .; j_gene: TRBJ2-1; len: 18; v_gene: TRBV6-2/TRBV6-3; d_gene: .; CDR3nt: TGTGCCAGCAGTTACTCCGGAGACTCGATATCCTCCTACAATGAGCAGTTCTTC; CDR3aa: CASSYSGDSISSYNEQFF
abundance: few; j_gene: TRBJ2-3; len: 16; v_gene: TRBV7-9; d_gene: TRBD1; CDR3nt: TGTGCCAGCAGCTTAGGTGGGACAGGGGCCACAGATACGCAGTATTTT; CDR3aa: CASSLGGTGATDTQYF
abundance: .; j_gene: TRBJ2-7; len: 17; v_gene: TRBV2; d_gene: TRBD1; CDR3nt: TGTGCCAGCAGTGGACCTGGGACAGGACGGAGCTCCTACGAGCAGTACTTC; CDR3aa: CASSGPGTGRSSYEQYF
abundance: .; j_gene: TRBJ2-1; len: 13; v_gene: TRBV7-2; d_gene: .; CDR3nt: TGTGCCAGCAGCTCCCGAAATGGCCATGAGCAGTTCTTC; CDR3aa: CASSSRNGHEQFF
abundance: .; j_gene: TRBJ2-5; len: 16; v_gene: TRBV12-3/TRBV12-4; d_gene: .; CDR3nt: TGTGCCAGCAGTTTAGGAGACAGATCGGTTCGGAATGAGCAGTACTTC; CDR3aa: CASSLGDRSVRNEQYF
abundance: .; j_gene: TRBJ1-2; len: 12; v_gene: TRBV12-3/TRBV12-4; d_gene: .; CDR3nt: TGTGCCAGCAGCTTCCTTAGGGAGGGCTACACCTTC; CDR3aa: CASSFLREGYTF